This T cell receptor (gamma chain) was recorded in a study of Vδ1+ human thymocytes. Study observations and caveats: Many TRG clonotypes were shared between donors; TRD repertoires were essentially private. Thymic TRG and TRD repertoires appeared highly polyclonal. Unexpected Vdelta2 sequences could cause misinterpretation of bulk repertoire data. Thymic delta-chain repertoires held roughly 19% Vdelta2 sequences and few Vdelta3, despite high sort purity.

About this clone: Its target is unknown.

Sequences come from RNA converted to cDNA by reverse transcription. Pooled V-gene forward primers with one constant-region reverse primer generated the CDR3 amplicons by multiplex PCR. With CATT, TCRdb re-called clones from the multiplex PCR reads. The data show about 11,000 gamma-chain clones, around 40% seen once. This CDR3 contains 13 residues. V trimming: 0 bases; J trimming: 5 bases; junction bases outside the gene matches: 4. Germline V gene sequence: CDR1 GITISATS, CDR2 ISYDGTV (reference sequence). The receptor's source is a boy under two years old who had congenital heart surgery. The material sequenced was Vdelta1+ gamma-delta thymocytes from the thymus. Documented subset: FACS-sorted CD3+ TCRalphabeta- TCRVdelta1+ TCRVdelta2- thymocytes. The chain is built from TRGV9 and TRGJ1 or TRGJ2. Because TCRdb records no J gene, it was assigned here through a match of the DNA to germline. The CDR3 region has the DNA TGTGCCTTGTGGGAGGTGGGCGATTATAAGAAACTCTTT. It translates to CALWEVGDYKKLF.